Shown below are 32 T cell receptor beta chains from a single sample sequenced in a study of shared clonotypes between healthy human individuals. Only in-frame clones appear in the TCRdb table, and some are missing; sequencing was by immunoSEQ multiplex PCR. The sample includes around 510,000 clones, 95% to 97% of them seen just once. Material: naive CD4+ T cells sorted from blood. Subset in this sample: CD45RA+ positively selected. These TCRs come from a woman aged 25-40 years in good health.

The chain carries TRBV6-6 and TRBJ2-7; D remains ambiguous. Trimming removed 4 bases at V and 6 bases at J, with 7 bases between. This CDR3 is 11 amino acids long. Germline CDR1 MNHNY, CDR2 SVGAGI (reference sequence). The CDR3 DNA sequence: TGTGCCAGCAGTTTCGCGGCCGAGCAGTACTTC. Protein product: CASSFAAEQYF.

The chain uses TRBV2 and TRBJ2-7; 8 bases align to TRBD2. Per germline, CDR1 SNHLY and CDR2 FYNNEI. The ends lost 9 bases at V and 5 bases at J; junction bases unmatched: 9. The CDR3 contains 13 residues. CDR3 in amino acids: CASRLGREDEQYF. The CDR3 DNA follows: TGTGCCAGTCGATTGGGGCGGGAGGACGAGCAGTACTTC.

This chain connects TRBV15 to TRBJ2-7; possible D gene TRBD1, 5 bases. This CDR3 spans 16 amino acids. From germline, CDR1 is LNHNV and CDR2 YYDKDF (reference sequence). The V end lost 5 bases, the J end lost 2 bases, and 19 bases lay between the germline ends. The DNA of the CDR3 is TGTGCCACCAGCGGAGTGGTTACAGGTGGCCCCTACGAGCAGTACTTC. Protein product: CATSGVVTGGPYEQYF. Variable domain in full (rest from reference TRBV15 and TRBJ2-7): DAMVIQNPRYQVTQFGKPVTLSCSQTLNHNVMYWYQQKSSQAPKLLFHYYDKDFNNEADTPDNFQSRRPNTSFCFLDIRSPGLGDTAMYLCATSGVVTGGPYEQYFGPGTRLTVT.

This clone was observed once. The rearrangement links TRBV6-5 to TRBJ1-1; tentative D call: TRBD1 (5 bases). CDR3 length: 13 residues. V lost 6 bases and J lost 11, with 19 bases in between. Germline assignment: CDR1 MNHEY and CDR2 SVGAGI. In nucleotides, the CDR3 is TGTGCCAGCAGAAACCGGGCCCGGGGGACGGCTTTCTTT. Its protein is CASRNRARGTAFF.

V and J are TRBV28 and TRBJ2-7, with D perhaps matching TRBD1 or TRBD2 (5 bases each). Trimming cost V 7 bases and J 1 base, with 14 bases left between them. The length of the CDR3 is 14 residues. In germline, CDR1 is MDHEN, CDR2 SYDVKM. CDR3 loop: CASINRGGSYEQYF. The CDR3 nucleotides are TGTGCCAGCATAAACCGGGGCGGATCCTACGAGCAGTACTTC.

The chain is built from TRBV28 and TRBJ2-7; D not resolved. From germline, CDR1 is MDHEN and CDR2 SYDVKM. The CDR3 totals 12 residues. The germline V and J ends were trimmed by 6 bases and 2 bases, with 8 bases remaining between them. The CDR3 loop reads CASRSEPYEQYF. CDR3 sequence (DNA): TGTGCCAGCAGATCCGAGCCCTACGAGCAGTACTTC.

The chain links TRBV14 to TRBJ1-2; weak D call: TRBD1 (5 bases). This CDR3 region has 16 residues. The germline gives CDR1 SGHDN, CDR2 FVKESK. V was clipped by 4 bases and J by 8 bases, with 23 bases between them. The CDR3 is CASSRNLGGLTSGYTF. CDR3 in DNA: TGTGCCAGCAGCCGTAATTTGGGGGGATTGACGAGCGGCTACACCTTC. The full variable domain, completed using reference TRBV14 and TRBJ1-2, is EAGVTQFPSHSVIEKGQTVTLRCDPISGHDNLYWYRRVMGKEIKFLLHFVKESKQDESGMPNNRFLAERTGGTYSTLKVQPAELEDSGVYFCASSRNLGGLTSGYTFGSGTRLTVV.

The chain combines TRBV19 with TRBJ2-3; no firm D call. Germline V gene lookup returns CDR1 LNHDA and CDR2 SQIVND (reference sequence). Deletions cut 8 bases from V and 0 bases from J, with 12 bases between. CDR3 length equals 14 residues. The CDR3, as DNA: TGTGCCAGTGCTCCAGGAGCAAGCACAGATACGCAGTATTTT. Its translation is CASAPGASTDTQYF.

For the CDR3, the DNA is TGTGCCAGCAGCTGGGGACAGGGCGAACTGTTTTTT. Its protein product is CASSWGQGELFF. The chain has TRBV5-6 and TRBJ1-4, with 9 nucleotides matching TRBD1. The V gene's germline CDR1 is SGHDT and CDR2 YYEEEE. The ends lost 3 bases at V and 12 bases at J; junction bases unmatched: 3. The CDR3 has 12 amino acids.

This chain uses TRBV6-6 with TRBJ1-1; 7 positions match TRBD1. The germline gives CDR1 MNHNY, CDR2 SVGAGI (reference sequence). The CDR3 extends over 13 amino acids. V lost 4 bases to trimming and J lost 9 bases; unmatched junction nucleotides: 8. As DNA, the CDR3 is TGTGCCAGCAGTTCCACCCGGGACAGAAAAGCTTTCTTT. Its protein product is CASSSTRDRKAFF.

This clone was seen just once. The CDR3 DNA reads as TGTGCCAGCAGCCCGACGGCCACTGGAAACACCATATATTTT. This gives the protein CASSPTATGNTIYF. The genes are TRBV7-9 and TRBJ1-3; D is ambiguous. Germline V lookup: CDR1 SEHNR, CDR2 FQNEAQ (reference sequence). The CDR3 is 14 residues long. With 5 bases removed from V and 2 bases from J, the gap between germline ends came to 10 bases.

The CDR3 is CASSFSSYEQYF. The CDR3 nucleotides are TGTGCCAGCAGCTTTTCCTCCTACGAGCAGTACTTC. The rearrangement uses TRBV5-8 and TRBJ2-7; D is undetermined. Trimming took off 2 bases at V and 0 bases at J, with 3 bases between the two ends. Per the germline V gene, CDR1 is SGHTS and CDR2 is YDEGEE. CDR3 size: 12 residues.

The chain joins TRBV7-6 to TRBJ2-7; D ambiguous. V lost 5 bases and J 1 base, leaving 15 bases between the germline ends. Germline V gives CDR1 SGHVS, CDR2 FNYEAQ. The CDR3 is 15 residues long. The CDR3 DNA sequence: TGTGCCAGCAGCCTTCGATCGGGCCGTTCCTACGAGCAGTACTTC. The encoded protein is CASSLRSGRSYEQYF.

The V call is TRBV2, the J call TRBJ1-3; 7 bases map to TRBD1. The V segment lost 7 bases and the J segment 7 bases; nucleotides outside the gene matches: 7. The CDR3 covers 13 residues. Germline V gene data show CDR1 as SNHLY and CDR2 as FYNNEI. CDR3 in amino acids: CASTGGARNTIYF. The DNA of the CDR3 is TGTGCCAGCACAGGGGGGGCTCGGAACACCATATATTTT.

The chain joins TRBV5-1 to TRBJ1-4; D not certain. V lost 1 base to trimming and J lost 4 bases, with 8 bases between them. CDR1 SGHRS and CDR2 YFSETQ come from the germline V gene. CDR3 length: 14 amino acids. The CDR3: CASSLQSDNEKLFF. The CDR3 nucleotides are TGCGCCAGCAGCTTGCAGAGTGATAATGAAAAACTGTTTTTT.

V usage is TRBV7-9 and J usage is TRBJ2-3; D tentatively fits TRBD1 or TRBD2 (6 bases each). Germline lookup yields CDR1 SEHNR and CDR2 FQNEAQ (reference sequence). The CDR3 covers 16 residues. Trimming took off 4 bases at V and 1 base at J, with 15 bases between the two ends. CDR3 in amino acids: CASSSGARFGTDTQYF. The CDR3 coding sequence is TGTGCCAGCAGCTCGGGGGCGCGTTTTGGCACAGATACGCAGTATTTT.

The chain joins TRBV29-1 to TRBJ2-3; D is uncertain. V lost 4 bases to trimming and J lost 2 bases, with 4 bases between them. Germline values: CDR1 SQVTM, CDR2 ANQGSEA. CDR3 length: 11 amino acids. The CDR3 sequence is CSVAVTDTQYF. The CDR3 DNA follows: TGCAGCGTTGCGGTCACAGATACGCAGTATTTT.

Details on this clone: This sample also contains other DNA sequences that code for the same CDR3. The chain uses TRBV4-1 and TRBJ2-7; a possible D gene is TRBD1 (6 bases). The CDR3 loop spans 15 amino acids. V lost 4 bases to trimming and J lost 1 base, with 14 bases between them. The germline CDR1 and CDR2 sequences are MGHRA and YSYEKL. The CDR3 region has the DNA TGCGCCAGCAGCCGGGGCCAGGGGCCTTCCTACGAGCAGTACTTC. It specifies CASSRGQGPSYEQYF.

V is TRBV5-4 and J is TRBJ1-2; 7 bases line up with TRBD1. This CDR3 has 16 amino acids. Germline trimming cut 3 bases from V and 0 bases from J; bases unmatched to any gene: 8. Per the germline V gene, CDR1 is SGHNT and CDR2 is YYREEE (reference sequence). CDR3 DNA sequence: TGTGCCAGCAGCTCGTCACCCCAGGGGGCTAACTATGGCTACACCTTC. It is translated as CASSSSPQGANYGYTF.

This chain uses TRBV5-1 with TRBJ1-1, with a tentative D call TRBD1 (6 bases). This CDR3 is built from 13 residues. In germline, CDR1 is SGHRS, CDR2 YFSETQ. Trimming removed 4 bases from V and 0 bases from J, with 7 bases in between. Here the CDR3 reads CASSRGMNTEAFF. The CDR3 region has the DNA TGCGCCAGCAGCAGGGGGATGAACACTGAAGCTTTCTTT.

The V gene is TRBV25-1, the J gene TRBJ2-7; 13 positions agree with TRBD2. Germline CDR1 and CDR2: MGHDK and SYGVNS. With V trimmed by 3 bases and J by 5 bases, 4 bases remained unmatched. The CDR3 length is 15 residues. The CDR3 spells CASSETSGRRNEQYF. The CDR3 DNA is TGTGCCAGCAGTGAGACTAGCGGGAGGAGGAACGAGCAGTACTTC.

The CDR3 sequence: CASSRTGTETLEQYF. The CDR3 nucleotides are TGCGCCAGCAGTCGAACCGGGACGGAAACCCTCGAGCAGTACTTC. The chain combines TRBV4-1 with TRBJ2-7, with D possibly being TRBD1 or TRBD2 (5 bases each). The germline CDR1 and CDR2 sequences are MGHRA and YSYEKL. CDR3 size: 15 residues. V was cut by 6 bases and J by 6 bases, with 21 bases left in between.

V and J are TRBV18 and TRBJ1-2, with a weak D call TRBD1 (6 bases). Germline V gene sequence: CDR1 KGHSH, CDR2 LQKENI. V was cut by 6 bases and J by 4 bases, with 9 bases left in between. CDR3 length: 12 amino acids. The DNA of the CDR3 is TGTGCCAGCTCCGGACAGACCTATGGCTACACCTTC. Its protein product is CASSGQTYGYTF.

The chain employs TRBV7-8 and TRBJ2-3; D call uncertain. Germline loops: CDR1 SGHVS, CDR2 FQNEAQ. V was pared by 5 bases and J by 5 bases, with 17 bases between. The CDR3 is 15 residues long. CDR3 sequence (DNA): TGTGCCAGCAGCGCGTTGTTTGGGGTCGGAGATACGCAGTATTTT. Amino acid sequence: CASSALFGVGDTQYF.

The chain carries TRBV28 and TRBJ1-4; D unresolved. The CDR3 covers 13 residues. V was trimmed by 5 bases and J by 0 bases, leaving 4 bases between them. Germline assignment: CDR1 MDHEN and CDR2 SYDVKM. Here the CDR3 reads CASSQATNEKLFF. CDR3 sequence (DNA): TGTGCCAGCAGTCAAGCAACTAATGAAAAACTGTTTTTT.

CDR3 residues: CASSRTSATSTEQYF. The CDR3 bases are TGTGCCAGTAGTAGAACTAGCGCCACCTCTACCGAGCAGTACTTC. The chain recombines TRBV19 with TRBJ2-5; 7 positions agree with TRBD2. The better agreement between TRBJ2-7 and the DNA end casts doubt on the J call. The length of the CDR3 is 15 residues. From germline, CDR1 is LNHDA and CDR2 SQIVND (reference sequence).

V gene TRBV4-1 combines with J gene TRBJ1-1; the D is unclear. The germline V and J ends were trimmed by 1 base and 6 bases, with 12 bases remaining between them. CDR1 is MGHRA, CDR2 YSYEKL, per germline. The CDR3 spans 14 residues. The CDR3 spells CASSQVVRKAEAFF. CDR3 DNA: TGCGCCAGCAGCCAAGTGGTGCGTAAGGCTGAAGCTTTCTTT.

This rearrangement joins TRBV19 to TRBJ1-2, with D hard to call. CDR1 and CDR2 from the germline V gene are LNHDA and SQIVND (reference sequence). Trimming stripped 6 bases from V and 0 bases from J, with 14 bases between. The CDR3 contains 15 residues. The CDR3 reads CASRGRSGSNYGYTF. The CDR3 DNA reads as TGTGCCAGTAGGGGCCGGAGTGGCTCTAACTATGGCTACACCTTC.

This clone came up a few times. CDR3 sequence (DNA): TGTGCCAGCTCACCACCTCTGCGGACTAGCGTCAACGAGCAGTACTTC. It specifies CASSPPLRTSVNEQYF. J is TRBJ2-7 and V is TRBV18; 9 bases fit TRBD2. The length of the CDR3 is 16 residues. Per the germline V gene, CDR1 is KGHSH and CDR2 is LQKENI. V dropped 0 bases and J dropped 5; count of bases not matched to a gene: 8.

The V and J genes are TRBV5-4 and TRBJ1-2; D not certain. Germline V gene lookup returns CDR1 SGHNT and CDR2 YYREEE (reference sequence). The CDR3 contains 13 residues. Trimming removed 2 bases from V and 3 bases from J, with 8 bases in between. The chain's CDR3 is CASSLGSDYGYTF. The CDR3 DNA is TGTGCCAGCAGCTTAGGGTCTGACTATGGCTACACCTTC.

This chain joins TRBV7-8 and TRBJ2-2, with D perhaps matching TRBD2 (6 bases). This CDR3 has 18 amino acids. Germline loops: CDR1 SGHVS, CDR2 FQNEAQ. Trimming cost V 1 base and J 1 base, with 16 bases left between them. CDR3 region: CASSLGTSAGLNTGELFF. The CDR3 DNA follows: TGTGCCAGCAGCTTAGGCACCTCGGCGGGATTGAACACCGGGGAGCTGTTTTTT. The full variable domain, with the rest looked up from reference TRBV7-8 and TRBJ2-2, is GAGVSQSPRYKVAKRGQDVALRCDPISGHVSLFWYQQALGQGPEFLTYFQNEAQLDKSGLPSDRFFAERPEGSVSTLKIQRTQQEDSAVYLCASSLGTSAGLNTGELFFGEGSRLTVL.

The genes are TRBV19 and TRBJ1-2; 7 bases agree with TRBD1. V was clipped by 4 bases and J by 7 bases; unmatched bases: 6. The CDR3 loop spans 13 amino acids. Looked up from germline, CDR1 is LNHDA and CDR2 is SQIVND (reference sequence). CDR3 nucleotide sequence: TGTGCCAGTAGTACCGGGACAGTGGCTGGCTACACCTTC. Protein sequence: CASSTGTVAGYTF. Together with reference TRBV19 and TRBJ1-2, the CDR3 gives the full variable domain: DGGITQSPKYLFRKEGQNVTLSCEQNLNHDAMYWYRQDPGQGLRLIYYSQIVNDFQKGDIAEGYSVSREKKESFPLTVTSAQKNPTAFYLCASSTGTVAGYTFGSGTRLTVV.